These 7 T cell receptor beta chains were sequenced from one sample in a study of Tregs in tolerant kidney transplant recipients. Sequencing was performed with immunoSEQ multiplex PCR; in TCRdb, only in-frame clones are kept and a portion is missing. The repertoire holds approximately 75,000 clones, with 85% to 95% as singletons. The sample consisted of Tregs from blood, taken before the transplant. These receptors originate from a human donor who received a combined kidney and bone marrow transplant.

The gene calls are TRBV5-1 and TRBJ2-7, with 8 bases matching TRBD2. Germline CDR1 is SGHRS and CDR2 is YFSETQ. The V gene end was trimmed by 4 bases and the J gene end by 2 bases; junction bases not matched to a gene: 5. This CDR3 region has 14 residues. CDR3 sequence (DNA): TGCGCCAGCAGCCTTACTAGCGGACCCTACGAGCAGTACTTC. Translated: CASSLTSGPYEQYF.

The rearrangement links TRBV5-6 to TRBJ1-1; the match to TRBD1 covers 10 bases. Per the germline V gene, CDR1 is SGHDT and CDR2 is YYEEEE. CDR3 size: 15 residues. With V trimmed by 3 bases and J by 4 bases, 6 bases remained unmatched. CDR3 protein: CASSSTRTGGTEAFF. CDR3 nucleotides: TGTGCCAGCAGCTCAACTCGGACAGGGGGCACTGAAGCTTTCTTT.

The gene calls are TRBV2 and TRBJ1-1, with D hard to call. With 2 bases removed from V and 1 base from J, the gap between germline ends came to 2 bases. The CDR3 totals 12 residues. CDR1 is SNHLY, CDR2 FYNNEI, per germline. DNA for the CDR3: TGTGCCAGCAGTGAACAGAACACTGAAGCTTTCTTT. Translating gives CASSEQNTEAFF.

The chain joins TRBV19 to TRBJ2-7; possibly TRBD1 for D (5 bases). V was cut by 0 bases and J by 5 bases, with 17 bases left in between. The CDR3 length is 16 residues. Germline V CDR1 and CDR2: LNHDA, SQIVND (reference sequence). The CDR3 DNA follows: TGTGCCAGTAGTATAGATCCGGTTTTCAGGGAAAACGAGCAGTACTTC. Encoded protein: CASSIDPVFRENEQYF.

The rearrangement joins TRBV28 to TRBJ2-7; 13 positions match TRBD2. The germline V gene has CDR1 MDHEN and CDR2 SYDVKM. The CDR3 has 16 residues. With V trimmed by 6 bases and J by 2 bases, 7 bases remained unmatched. The CDR3 region has the DNA TGTGCCAGCAGCCATTGGACTAGCGGGAGTGCCTACGAGCAGTACTTC. It yields the protein CASSHWTSGSAYEQYF.

V is TRBV28 and J is TRBJ1-2; 11 bases align to TRBD1. CDR1 and CDR2 (germline): MDHEN, SYDVKM. This CDR3 is built from 15 residues. With V trimmed by 4 bases and J by 2 bases, 3 bases remained unmatched. Here the CDR3 reads CASSYGQGANYGYTF. The CDR3 region has the DNA TGTGCCAGCAGTTACGGACAGGGGGCAAACTATGGCTACACCTTC.

The chain recombines TRBV28 with TRBJ1-2; possible D gene TRBD1, 5 bases. The germline V gene encodes CDR1 MDHEN and CDR2 SYDVKM. V lost 2 bases to trimming and J lost 1 base, with 5 bases between them. The CDR3 covers 13 residues. The CDR3 protein is CASSLDSNYGYTF. CDR3 nucleotide sequence: TGTGCCAGCAGTTTAGACAGTAACTATGGCTACACCTTC.